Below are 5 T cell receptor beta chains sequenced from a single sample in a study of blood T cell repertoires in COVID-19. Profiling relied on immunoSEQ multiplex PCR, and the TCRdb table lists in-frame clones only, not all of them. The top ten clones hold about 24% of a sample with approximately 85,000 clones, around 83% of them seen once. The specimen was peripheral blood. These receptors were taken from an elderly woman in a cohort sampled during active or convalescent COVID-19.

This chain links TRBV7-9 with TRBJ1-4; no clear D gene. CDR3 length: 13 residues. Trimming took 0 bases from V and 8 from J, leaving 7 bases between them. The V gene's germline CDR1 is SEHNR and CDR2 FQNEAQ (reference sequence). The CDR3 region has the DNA TGTGCCAGCAGCTTAGCAGGAGGCGAAAAACTGTTTTTT. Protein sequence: CASSLAGGEKLFF.

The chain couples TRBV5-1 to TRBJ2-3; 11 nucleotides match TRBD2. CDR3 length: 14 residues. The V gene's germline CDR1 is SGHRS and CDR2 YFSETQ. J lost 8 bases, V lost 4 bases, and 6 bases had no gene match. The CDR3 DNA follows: TGCGCCAGCAGCCAAGACCTAGCGGGAGGTACGCAGTATTTT. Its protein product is CASSQDLAGGTQYF.

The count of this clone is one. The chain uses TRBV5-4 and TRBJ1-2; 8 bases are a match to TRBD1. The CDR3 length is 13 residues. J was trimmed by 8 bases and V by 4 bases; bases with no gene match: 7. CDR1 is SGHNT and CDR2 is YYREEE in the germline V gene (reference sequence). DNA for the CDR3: TGTGCCAGCAGCCAAGGACAGGGTCGGGGCTACACCTTC. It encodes CASSQGQGRGYTF.

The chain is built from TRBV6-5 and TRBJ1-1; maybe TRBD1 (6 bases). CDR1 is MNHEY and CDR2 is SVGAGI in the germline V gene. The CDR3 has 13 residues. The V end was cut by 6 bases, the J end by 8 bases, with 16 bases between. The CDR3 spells CASRVPGQTEAFF. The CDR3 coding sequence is TGTGCCAGCAGGGTGCCGGGACAAACAGAAGCTTTCTTT.

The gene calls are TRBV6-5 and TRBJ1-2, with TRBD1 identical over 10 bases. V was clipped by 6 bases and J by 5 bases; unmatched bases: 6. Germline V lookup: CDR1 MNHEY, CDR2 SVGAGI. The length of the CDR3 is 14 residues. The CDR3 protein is CASRRLGQGYGYTF. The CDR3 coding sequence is TGTGCCAGCAGGCGTCTGGGACAGGGGTATGGCTACACCTTC.